The 10 T cell receptor beta chains given below trace back to one sample, sequenced in a study of blood T cells in healthy people across ages. A second roughly 6 to 11 cycle PCR used barcoded and J-beta primers. TCRdb fed the 5' RACE reads into MiXCR, producing one record per CDR3 protein. The sample carries 700,000 to 950,000 distinct CDR3 sequences, about 40% recorded once. The sample consisted of blood. These receptors were taken from a woman aged 55-69 years in good health.

V usage is TRBV7-2 and J usage is TRBJ2-1, with D possibly matching TRBD2 (6 bases). V lost 2 bases and J lost 2, with 16 bases in between. From germline, CDR1 is SGHTA and CDR2 FQGNSA. The CDR3 has 17 amino acids. As DNA, the CDR3 is TGTGCCAGCAGCTTACGGGTTAGCGGCATAACCTACAATGAGCAGTTCTTC. It codes for CASSLRVSGITYNEQFF.

Only a few counts were recorded for this clonotype. The rearrangement uses TRBV4-2 and TRBJ1-5; D is unresolved. CDR3 size: 15 residues. V lost 0 bases and J lost 5, with 11 bases in between. In germline, CDR1 is LGHNA, CDR2 YNFKEQ. The CDR3 spells CASSQDTVPYQPQHF. The DNA of the CDR3 is TGTGCCAGCAGCCAAGATACAGTGCCATATCAGCCCCAGCATTTT.

This clonotype has a handful of counts. A read error is possible here, since a much larger clone lies one base away. The CDR3 bases are TGTGCCAGCAGTGAAGCTATTGGTCGAGCGGTCGAAGAGACCCAGTACTTC. It codes for CASSEAIGRAVEETQYF. V and J are TRBV2 and TRBJ2-5; TRBD2 is a possible D gene (5 bases). Germline CDR1 is SNHLY and CDR2 is FYNNEI. This CDR3 is 17 amino acids long. Trimming stripped 0 bases from V and 3 bases from J, with 17 bases between.

J is TRBJ2-3 and V is TRBV7-2, with a possible D match to TRBD1 (5 bases). V was shortened by 1 base and J by 5 bases, with 7 bases between the two germline ends. There are 13 residues in the CDR3. CDR1 is SGHTA and CDR2 is FQGNSA in the germline V gene. The chain's CDR3 is CASSLGRGDTQYF. DNA of the CDR3: TGTGCCAGCAGCTTAGGTAGGGGAGATACGCAGTATTTT.

This clonotype has ten or more counts. The chain combines TRBV20-1 with TRBJ2-3, with TRBD2 as a possible D gene (6 bases). The CDR3 extends over 14 amino acids. Germline assignment: CDR1 DFQATT and CDR2 SNEGSKA (reference sequence). Between the trimmed V and J ends, which lost 1 base and 0 bases, there was a span of 8 bases. The CDR3 sequence is CSARVSGSTDTQYF. The CDR3 nucleotides read TGCAGTGCTAGAGTTAGCGGCAGCACAGATACGCAGTATTTT.

The chain combines TRBV11-2 with TRBJ2-3; D ambiguous. Germline V lookup: CDR1 SGHAT, CDR2 FQNNGV. Trimming removed 5 bases from V and 2 bases from J, with 11 bases in between. The CDR3 covers 14 residues. CDR3 bases: TGTGCCAGCAGCAGTGACATACTCACAGATACGCAGTATTTT. Protein: CASSSDILTDTQYF.

The chain joins TRBV12-3 or TRBV12-4 to TRBJ2-5; the match to TRBD2 covers 14 bases. Trimming at V came to 1 base and at J to 4 bases, leaving 8 bases not matched to a gene. This CDR3 region has 18 residues. The DNA of the CDR3 is TGTGCCAGCAGTTTAGGACTCGGACTAGCGGGAGGTCTAGAGACCCAGTACTTC. It is translated as CASSLGLGLAGGLETQYF.

This chain connects TRBV29-1 to TRBJ1-2; no firm D call. V dropped 1 base and J dropped 6 bases, with 9 bases sitting between them. Germline V gene lookup returns CDR1 SQVTM and CDR2 ANQGSEA. The CDR3 extends over 12 amino acids. The CDR3: CSVEGETNGYTF. CDR3 coding DNA: TGCAGCGTTGAAGGGGAGACAAATGGCTACACCTTC. The variable domain in full, with the rest retrieved from reference TRBV29-1 and TRBJ1-2, is SAVISQKPSRDICQRGTSLTIQCQVDSQVTMMFWYRQQPGQSLTLIATANQGSEATYESGFVIDKFPISRPNLTFSTLTVSNMSPEDSSIYLCSVEGETNGYTFGSGTRLTVV.

This clonotype appeared a few times. The chain joins TRBV20-1 to TRBJ2-5; 13 bases line up with TRBD2. V shed 6 bases and J 5 bases; nucleotides not matched to a gene: 3. This CDR3 has 13 residues. The V gene's germline CDR1 is DFQATT and CDR2 SNEGSKA (reference sequence). CDR3 region: CSAGLAGSETQYF. CDR3 DNA sequence: TGCAGTGCGGGACTAGCGGGAAGCGAGACCCAGTACTTC.

The CDR3 reads CASSPPLPRNEQYF. The CDR3 bases are TGTGCCAGCAGCCCTCCACTCCCTCGAAATGAGCAGTACTTC. The chain links TRBV6-5 to TRBJ2-7; D is unclear. V shed 6 bases and J shed 7 bases, with 19 bases lying between them. Germline-derived CDR1 and CDR2 are MNHEY and SVGAGI. This CDR3 has 14 amino acids.